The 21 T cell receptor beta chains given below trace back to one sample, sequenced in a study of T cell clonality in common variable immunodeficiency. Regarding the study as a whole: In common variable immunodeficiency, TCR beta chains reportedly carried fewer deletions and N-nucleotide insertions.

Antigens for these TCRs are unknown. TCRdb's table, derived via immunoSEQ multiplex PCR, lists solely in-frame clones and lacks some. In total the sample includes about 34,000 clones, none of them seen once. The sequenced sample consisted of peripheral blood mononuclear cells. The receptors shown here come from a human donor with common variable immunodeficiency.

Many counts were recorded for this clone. The sequenced part of the CDR3 DNA is TGTGCCTGGAGCTGGGCAGTGAACACTGAA. It encodes CAWSWAVNTE. The whole CDR3 sequence is CAWSWAVNTEAFF. This chain uses TRBV30 with TRBJ1-1; D is unresolved. The CDR3 is cut off 3 residues early in the read; its end comes from the germline J gene. Germline V lookup: CDR1 GTSNPN, CDR2 SVGIG (reference sequence). This CDR3 has 13 amino acids. V lost 3 bases and J 0 bases, leaving 8 bases between the germline ends.

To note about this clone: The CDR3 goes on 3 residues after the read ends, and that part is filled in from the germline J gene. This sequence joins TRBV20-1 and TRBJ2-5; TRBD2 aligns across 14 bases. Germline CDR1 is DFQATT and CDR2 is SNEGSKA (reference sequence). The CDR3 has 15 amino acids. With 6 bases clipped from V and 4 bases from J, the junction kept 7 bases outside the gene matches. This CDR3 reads CSAGLAGGAGETQYF. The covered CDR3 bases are TGCAGTGCAGGACTAGCGGGAGGTGCCGGAGAGACC.

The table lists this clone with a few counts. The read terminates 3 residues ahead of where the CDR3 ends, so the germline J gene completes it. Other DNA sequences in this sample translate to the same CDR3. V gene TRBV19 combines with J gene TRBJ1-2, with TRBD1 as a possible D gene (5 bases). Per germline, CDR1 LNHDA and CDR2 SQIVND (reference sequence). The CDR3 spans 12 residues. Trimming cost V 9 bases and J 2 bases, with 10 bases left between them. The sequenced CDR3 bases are TGTGCCAGCAGGACACCCAACTATGGC. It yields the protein CASRTPNYG. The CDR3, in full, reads CASRTPNYGYTF.

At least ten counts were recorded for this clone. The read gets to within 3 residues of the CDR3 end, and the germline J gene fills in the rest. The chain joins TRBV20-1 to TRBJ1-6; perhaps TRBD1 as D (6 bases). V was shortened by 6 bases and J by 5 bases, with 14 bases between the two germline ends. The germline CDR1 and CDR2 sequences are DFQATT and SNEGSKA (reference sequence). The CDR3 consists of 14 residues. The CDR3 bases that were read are TGCAGTGCCCCCGCGGGACACAATAATTCACCC. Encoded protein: CSAPAGHNNSP. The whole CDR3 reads CSAPAGHNNSPLHF.

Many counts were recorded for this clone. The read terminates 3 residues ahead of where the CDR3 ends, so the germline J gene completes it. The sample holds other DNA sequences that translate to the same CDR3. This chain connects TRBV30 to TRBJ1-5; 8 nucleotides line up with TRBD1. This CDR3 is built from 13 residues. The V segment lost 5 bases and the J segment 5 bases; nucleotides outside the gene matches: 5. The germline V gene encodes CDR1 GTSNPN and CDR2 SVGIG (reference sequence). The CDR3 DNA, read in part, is TGTGCCTGGGGAGGACAGGGCGATCAGCCC. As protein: CAWGGQGDQP. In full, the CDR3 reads CAWGGQGDQPQHF.

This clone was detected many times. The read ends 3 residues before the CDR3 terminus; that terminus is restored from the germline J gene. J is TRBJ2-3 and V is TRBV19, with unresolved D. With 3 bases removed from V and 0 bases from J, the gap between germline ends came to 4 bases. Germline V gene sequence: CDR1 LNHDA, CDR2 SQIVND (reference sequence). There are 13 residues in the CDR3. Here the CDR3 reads CASSMSSTDTQYF. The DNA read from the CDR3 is TGTGCCAGTAGTATGTCTAGCACAGATACG.

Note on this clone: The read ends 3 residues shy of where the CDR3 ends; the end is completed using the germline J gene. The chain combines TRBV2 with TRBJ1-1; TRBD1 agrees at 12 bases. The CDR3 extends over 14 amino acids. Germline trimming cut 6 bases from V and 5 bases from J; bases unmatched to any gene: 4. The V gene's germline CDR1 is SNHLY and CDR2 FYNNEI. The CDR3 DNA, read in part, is TGTGCCAGCAGGCGGGACAGGGGGCTGACTGAA. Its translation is CASRRDRGLTE. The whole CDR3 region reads CASRRDRGLTEAFF.

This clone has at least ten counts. CDR3 bases read: TGTGCCAGTAGTCAAGGTGCACAGGGAGGATTG. Its translation: CASSQGAQGGL. The whole CDR3 sequence is CASSQGAQGGLYTF. The rearrangement links TRBV19 to TRBJ1-2; D may be TRBD1 (6 bases). The CDR3 end falls 3 residues outside the read, so it is completed with the germline J gene. Germline V gene sequence: CDR1 LNHDA, CDR2 SQIVND (reference sequence). The CDR3 runs 14 residues.

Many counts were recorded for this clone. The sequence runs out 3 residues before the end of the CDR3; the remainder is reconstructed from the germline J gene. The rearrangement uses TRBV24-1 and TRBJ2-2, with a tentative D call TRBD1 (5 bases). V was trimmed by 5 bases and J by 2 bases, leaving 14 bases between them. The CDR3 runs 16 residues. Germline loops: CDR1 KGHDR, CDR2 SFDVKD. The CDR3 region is CATSAPTASNTGELFF. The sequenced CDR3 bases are TGTGCCACCAGTGCCCCGACAGCTTCTAACACCGGGGAG.

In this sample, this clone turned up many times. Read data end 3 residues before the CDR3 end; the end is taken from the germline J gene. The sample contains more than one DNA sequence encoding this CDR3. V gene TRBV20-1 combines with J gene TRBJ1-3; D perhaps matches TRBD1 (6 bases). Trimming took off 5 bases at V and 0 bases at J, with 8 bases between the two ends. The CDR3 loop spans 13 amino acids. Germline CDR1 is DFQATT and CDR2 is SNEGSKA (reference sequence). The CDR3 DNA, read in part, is TGCAGTGCTCAGGGGAACTCTGGAAACACC. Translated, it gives CSAQGNSGNT. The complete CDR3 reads CSAQGNSGNTIYF.

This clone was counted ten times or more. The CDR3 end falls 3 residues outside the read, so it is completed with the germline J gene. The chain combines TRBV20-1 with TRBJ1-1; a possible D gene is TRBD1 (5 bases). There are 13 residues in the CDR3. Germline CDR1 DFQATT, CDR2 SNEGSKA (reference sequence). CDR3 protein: CSARETYGGRAFF. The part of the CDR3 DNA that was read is TGCAGTGCTAGAGAAACCTACGGGGGTCGA.

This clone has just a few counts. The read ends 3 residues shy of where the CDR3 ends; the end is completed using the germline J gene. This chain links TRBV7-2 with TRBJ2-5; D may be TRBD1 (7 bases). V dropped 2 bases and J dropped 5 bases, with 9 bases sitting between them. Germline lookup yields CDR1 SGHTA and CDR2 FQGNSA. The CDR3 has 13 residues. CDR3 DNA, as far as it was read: TGTGCCAGCAGCTTATCAGGGGGGGAGACC. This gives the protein CASSLSGGET. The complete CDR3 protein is CASSLSGGETQYF. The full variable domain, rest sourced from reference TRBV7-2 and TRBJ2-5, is GAGVSQSPSNKVTEKGKDVELRCDPISGHTALYWYRQSLGQGLEFLIYFQGNSAPDKSGLPSDRFSAERTGGSVSTLTIQRTQQEDSAVYLCASSLSGGETQYFGPGTRLLVL.

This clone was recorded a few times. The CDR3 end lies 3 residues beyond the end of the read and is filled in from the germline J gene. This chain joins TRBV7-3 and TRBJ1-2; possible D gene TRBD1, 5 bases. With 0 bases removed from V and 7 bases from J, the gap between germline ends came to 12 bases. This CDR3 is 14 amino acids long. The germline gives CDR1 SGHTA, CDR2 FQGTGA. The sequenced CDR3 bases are TGTGCCAGCAGCTTAACCTATCAGGGAGGTGGC. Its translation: CASSLTYQGGG. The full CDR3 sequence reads CASSLTYQGGGYTF. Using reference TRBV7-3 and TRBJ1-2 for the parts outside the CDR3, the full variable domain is GAGVSQTPSNKVTEKGKYVELRCDPISGHTALYWYRQSLGQGPEFLIYFQGTGAADDSGLPNDRFFAVRPEGSVSTLKIQRTERGDSAVYLCASSLTYQGGGYTFGSGTRLTVV.

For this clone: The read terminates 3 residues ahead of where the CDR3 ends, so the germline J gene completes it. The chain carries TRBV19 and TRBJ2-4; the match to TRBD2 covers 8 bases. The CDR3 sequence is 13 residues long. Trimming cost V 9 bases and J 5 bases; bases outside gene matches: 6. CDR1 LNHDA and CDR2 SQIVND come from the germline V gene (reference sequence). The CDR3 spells CASGAAGENIQYF. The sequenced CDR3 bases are TGTGCCAGCGGCGCAGCGGGGGAAAACATT.

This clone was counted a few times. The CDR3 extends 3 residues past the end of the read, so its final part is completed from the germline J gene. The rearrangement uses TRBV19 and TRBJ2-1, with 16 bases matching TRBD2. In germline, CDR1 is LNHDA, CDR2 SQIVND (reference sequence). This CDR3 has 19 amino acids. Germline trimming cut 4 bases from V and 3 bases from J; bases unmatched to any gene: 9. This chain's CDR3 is CASSTAGLAGGPYYNEQFF. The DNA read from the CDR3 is TGTGCCAGTAGTACCGCGGGACTAGCGGGAGGGCCCTACTACAATGAG.

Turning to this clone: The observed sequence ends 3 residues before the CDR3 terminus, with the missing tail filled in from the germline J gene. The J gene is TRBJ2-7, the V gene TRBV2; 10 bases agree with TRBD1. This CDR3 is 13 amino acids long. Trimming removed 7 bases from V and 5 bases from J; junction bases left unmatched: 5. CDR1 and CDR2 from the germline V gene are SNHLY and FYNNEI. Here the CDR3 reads CASIRDRGHEQYF. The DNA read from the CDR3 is TGTGCCAGCATACGGGACAGGGGCCACGAG.

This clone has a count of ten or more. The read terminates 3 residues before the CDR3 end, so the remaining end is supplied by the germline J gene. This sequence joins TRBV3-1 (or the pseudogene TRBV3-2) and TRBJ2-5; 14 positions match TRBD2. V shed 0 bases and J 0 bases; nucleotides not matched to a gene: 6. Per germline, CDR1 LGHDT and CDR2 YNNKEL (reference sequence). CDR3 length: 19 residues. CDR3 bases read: TGTGCCAGCAGCCAAGATCGTTGGGGACTAGCGGGAGACCAAGAGACC. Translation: CASSQDRWGLAGDQET. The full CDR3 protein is CASSQDRWGLAGDQETQYF.

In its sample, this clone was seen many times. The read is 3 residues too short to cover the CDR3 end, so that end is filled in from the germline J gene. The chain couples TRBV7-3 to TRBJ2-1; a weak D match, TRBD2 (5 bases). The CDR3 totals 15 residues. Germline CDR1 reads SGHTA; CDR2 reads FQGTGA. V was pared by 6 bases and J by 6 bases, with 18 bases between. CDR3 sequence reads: CASSSPYGLSNEQFF. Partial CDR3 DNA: TGTGCCAGCAGTTCCCCCTACGGACTCTCCAATGAG.

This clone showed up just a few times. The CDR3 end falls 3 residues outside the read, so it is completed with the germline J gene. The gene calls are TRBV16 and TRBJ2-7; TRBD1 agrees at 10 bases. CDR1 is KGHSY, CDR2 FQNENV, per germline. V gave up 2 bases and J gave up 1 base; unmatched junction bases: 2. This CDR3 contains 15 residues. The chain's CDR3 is CASSQGQGGSYEQYF. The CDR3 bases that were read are TGTGCCAGCAGCCAAGGACAGGGGGGTTCCTACGAG.

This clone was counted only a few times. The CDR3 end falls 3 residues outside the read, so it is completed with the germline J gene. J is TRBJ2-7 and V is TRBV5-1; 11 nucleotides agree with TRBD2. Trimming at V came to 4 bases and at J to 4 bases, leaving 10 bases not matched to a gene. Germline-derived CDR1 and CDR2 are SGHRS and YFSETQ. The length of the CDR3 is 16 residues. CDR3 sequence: CASSLLTSGIPYEQYF. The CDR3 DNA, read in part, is TGCGCCAGCAGCCTCCTGACTAGCGGGATACCTTACGAG. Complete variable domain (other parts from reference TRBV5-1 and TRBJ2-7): KAGVTQTPRYLIKTRGQQVTLSCSPISGHRSVSWYQQTPGQGLQFLFEYFSETQRNKGNFPGRFSGRQFSNSRSEMNVSTLELGDSALYLCASSLLTSGIPYEQYFGPGTRLTVT.

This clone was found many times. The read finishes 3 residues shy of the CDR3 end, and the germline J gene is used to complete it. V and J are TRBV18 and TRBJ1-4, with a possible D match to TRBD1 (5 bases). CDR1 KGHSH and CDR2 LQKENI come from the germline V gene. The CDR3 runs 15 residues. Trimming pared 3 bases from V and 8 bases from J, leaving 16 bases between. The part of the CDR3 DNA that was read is TGTGCCAGCTCACCTACGGGGGAAGGAGGGGAAAAA. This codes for CASSPTGEGGEK. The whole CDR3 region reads CASSPTGEGGEKLFF.